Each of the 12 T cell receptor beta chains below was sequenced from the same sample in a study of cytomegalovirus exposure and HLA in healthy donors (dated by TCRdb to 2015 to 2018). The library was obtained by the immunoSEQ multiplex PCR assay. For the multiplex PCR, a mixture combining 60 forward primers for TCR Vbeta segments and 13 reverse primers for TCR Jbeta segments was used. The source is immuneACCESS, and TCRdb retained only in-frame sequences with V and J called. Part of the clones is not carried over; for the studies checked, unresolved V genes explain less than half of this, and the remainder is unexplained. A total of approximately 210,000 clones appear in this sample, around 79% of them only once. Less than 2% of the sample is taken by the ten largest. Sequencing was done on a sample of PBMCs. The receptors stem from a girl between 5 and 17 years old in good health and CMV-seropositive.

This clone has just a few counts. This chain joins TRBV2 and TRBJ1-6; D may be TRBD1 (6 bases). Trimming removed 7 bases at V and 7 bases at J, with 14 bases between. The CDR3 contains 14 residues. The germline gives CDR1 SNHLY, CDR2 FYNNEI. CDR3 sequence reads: CASMAGVTNSPLHF. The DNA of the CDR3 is TGTGCCAGCATGGCAGGGGTAACGAATTCACCCCTCCACTTT.

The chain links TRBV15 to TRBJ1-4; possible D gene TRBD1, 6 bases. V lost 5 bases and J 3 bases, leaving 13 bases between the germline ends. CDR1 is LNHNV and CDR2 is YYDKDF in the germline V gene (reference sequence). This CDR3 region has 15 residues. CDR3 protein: CATSGGGRPNEKLFF. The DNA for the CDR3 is TGTGCCACCAGCGGCGGGGGGCGGCCTAATGAAAAACTGTTTTTT.

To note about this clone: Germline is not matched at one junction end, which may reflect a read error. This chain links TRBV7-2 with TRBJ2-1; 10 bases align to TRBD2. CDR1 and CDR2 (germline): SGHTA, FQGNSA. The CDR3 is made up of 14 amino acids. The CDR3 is CASTLAGGAHEQFF. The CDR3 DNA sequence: TGTGCCAGCACCTTAGCGGGGGGAGCGCATGAGCAGTTCTTC.

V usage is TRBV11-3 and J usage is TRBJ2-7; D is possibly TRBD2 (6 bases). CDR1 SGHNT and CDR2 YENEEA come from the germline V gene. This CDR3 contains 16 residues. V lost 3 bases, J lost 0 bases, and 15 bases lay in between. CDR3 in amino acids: CASSFVGTSSSYEQYF. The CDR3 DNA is TGTGCCAGCAGCTTCGTCGGGACTTCCAGCTCCTACGAGCAGTACTTC.

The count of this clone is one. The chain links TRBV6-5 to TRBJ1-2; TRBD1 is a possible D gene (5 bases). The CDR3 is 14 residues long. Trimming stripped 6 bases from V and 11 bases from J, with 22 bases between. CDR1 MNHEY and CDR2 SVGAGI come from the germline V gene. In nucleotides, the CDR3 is TGTGCCAGCAGCTCGACCGGGACGGGGAGGTTTTACACCTTC. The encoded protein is CASSSTGTGRFYTF.

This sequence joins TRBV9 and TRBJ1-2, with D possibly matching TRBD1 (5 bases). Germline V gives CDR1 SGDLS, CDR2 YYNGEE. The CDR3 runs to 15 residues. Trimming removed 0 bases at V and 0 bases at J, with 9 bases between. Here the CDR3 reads CASSVGQLANYGYTF. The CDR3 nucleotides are TGTGCCAGCAGCGTAGGACAGCTAGCTAACTATGGCTACACCTTC.

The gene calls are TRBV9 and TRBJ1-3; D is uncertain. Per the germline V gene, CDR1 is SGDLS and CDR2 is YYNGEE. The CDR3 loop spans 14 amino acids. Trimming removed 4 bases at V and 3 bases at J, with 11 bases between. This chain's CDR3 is CASSSDPGGNTIYF. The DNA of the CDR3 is TGTGCCAGCAGCTCAGATCCAGGTGGAAACACCATATATTTT. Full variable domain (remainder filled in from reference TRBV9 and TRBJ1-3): DSGVTQTPKHLITATGQRVTLRCSPRSGDLSVYWYQQSLDQGLQFLIQYYNGEERAKGNILERFSAQQFPDLHSELNLSSLELGDSALYFCASSSDPGGNTIYFGEGSWLTVV.

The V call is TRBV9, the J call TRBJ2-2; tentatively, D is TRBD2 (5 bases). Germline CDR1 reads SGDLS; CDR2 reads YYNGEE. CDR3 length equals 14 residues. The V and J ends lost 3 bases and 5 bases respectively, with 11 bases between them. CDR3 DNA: TGTGCCAGCAGCGGGGGAGTTGAGACCGGGGAGCTGTTTTTT. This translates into CASSGGVETGELFF.

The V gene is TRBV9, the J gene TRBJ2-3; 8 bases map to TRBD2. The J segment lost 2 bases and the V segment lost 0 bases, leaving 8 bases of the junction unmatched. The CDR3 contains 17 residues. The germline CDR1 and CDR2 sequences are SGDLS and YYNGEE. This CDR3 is CASSVAAVAGLTDTQYF. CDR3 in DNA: TGTGCCAGCAGCGTAGCTGCGGTAGCGGGGCTCACAGATACGCAGTATTTT.

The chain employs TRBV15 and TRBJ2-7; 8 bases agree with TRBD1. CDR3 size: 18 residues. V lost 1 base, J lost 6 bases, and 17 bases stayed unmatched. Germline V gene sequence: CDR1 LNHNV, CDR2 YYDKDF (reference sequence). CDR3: CATSRGVLGQGRWSEQYF. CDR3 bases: TGTGCCACCAGCAGAGGGGTCTTAGGACAGGGCAGGTGGTCCGAGCAGTACTTC.

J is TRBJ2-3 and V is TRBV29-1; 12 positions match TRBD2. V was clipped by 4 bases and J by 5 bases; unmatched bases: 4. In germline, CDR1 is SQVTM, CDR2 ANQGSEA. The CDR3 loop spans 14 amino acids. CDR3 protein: CSVVLAGGLDTQYF. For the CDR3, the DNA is TGCAGCGTTGTACTAGCGGGGGGTTTAGATACGCAGTATTTT.

The CDR3 nucleotides are TGTGCCAGCAGCTCAGGGTACGGCTACACCTTC. Its translation: CASSSGYGYTF. V and J are TRBV7-9 and TRBJ1-2; possible D gene TRBD1, 5 bases. V dropped 4 bases and J dropped 8 bases, with 8 bases sitting between them. Looked up from germline, CDR1 is SEHNR and CDR2 is FQNEAQ (reference sequence). CDR3 length: 11 residues.